Shown below are 9 T cell receptor beta chains from a single sample sequenced in a study of blood T cell repertoires in COVID-19. Assay used: immunoSEQ multiplex PCR; TCRdb lists only in-frame clones, some missing. The repertoire holds a few hundred thousand clones, with around 84% as singletons. Sequencing input: PBMCs or T cells enriched from blood (not recorded which). Source of these receptors: a woman aged 18 to 35 who had recovered from COVID-19.

The V and J genes are TRBV28 and TRBJ1-3, with a tentative D call TRBD1 (6 bases). The V gene lost 3 bases and the J gene lost 0 bases, with 12 bases spanning the gap. Germline V gene lookup returns CDR1 MDHEN and CDR2 SYDVKM. There are 16 residues in the CDR3. CDR3 protein: CASSFRDIRSGNTIYF. The CDR3 DNA follows: TGTGCCAGCAGTTTCCGGGACATTCGCTCTGGAAACACCATATATTTT.

The J gene is TRBJ1-2, the V gene TRBV18, with 7 bases lining up with TRBD1. V lost 3 bases to trimming and J lost 11 bases; unmatched junction nucleotides: 9. The CDR3 totals 13 residues. Germline V gives CDR1 KGHSH, CDR2 LQKENI. CDR3 loop: CASSPGQDSGYTF. The CDR3, as DNA: TGTGCCAGCTCACCTGGACAGGACTCGGGGTACACCTTC.

The chain recombines TRBV7-9 with TRBJ2-7, with 11 bases that match TRBD1. The CDR3 covers 14 residues. The germline gives CDR1 SEHNR, CDR2 FQNEAQ (reference sequence). Losses at the gene ends were 5 bases for V and 5 bases for J; bases not matched to a gene: 5. CDR3 amino acids: CASSRTGGVNEQYF. The CDR3 nucleotides are TGTGCCAGCAGCCGGACAGGGGGCGTAAACGAGCAGTACTTC.

The chain has TRBV30 and TRBJ1-2; D is unresolved. V gave up 7 bases and J gave up 7 bases, with 19 bases separating them. Germline CDR1 GTSNPN, CDR2 SVGIG (reference sequence). This CDR3 spans 13 amino acids. The DNA for the CDR3 is TGTGCCTTAACTTTAAACAGTGATGGTGGCTACACCTTC. Translating gives CALTLNSDGGYTF.

The chain carries TRBV28 and TRBJ2-2; a possible D gene is TRBD2 (6 bases). This CDR3 has 14 amino acids. The ends were cut back, 6 bases at V and 4 bases at J, with 12 bases in the middle. CDR1 is MDHEN and CDR2 is SYDVKM in the germline V gene. The CDR3 DNA is TGTGCCAGCAGCCCGGGGACTCTCACCGGGGAGCTGTTTTTT. Encoded protein: CASSPGTLTGELFF.

The chain is built from TRBV3-1 (or the pseudogene TRBV3-2) and TRBJ1-2, with 7 positions matching TRBD1. Germline trimming cut 0 bases from V and 8 bases from J; bases unmatched to any gene: 15. Germline V lookup: CDR1 LGHDT, CDR2 YNNKEL (reference sequence). The CDR3 spans 17 residues. For the CDR3, the DNA is TGTGCCAGCAGCCAAGATCCCAGAGGGGGCGCTAGGAGAGGCTACACCTTC. It translates to CASSQDPRGGARRGYTF.

V gene TRBV7-9 combines with J gene TRBJ2-7, with D possibly TRBD2 on 6 matching bases. The V gene's germline CDR1 is SEHNR and CDR2 FQNEAQ (reference sequence). V shed 5 bases and J shed 0 bases, with 14 bases lying between them. The length of the CDR3 is 15 residues. The CDR3 sequence: CASSNPGLLSYEQYF. The CDR3 DNA is TGTGCCAGCAGCAACCCGGGACTCCTCTCCTACGAGCAGTACTTC.

The V call is TRBV4-1, the J call TRBJ1-1, with unresolved D. The CDR3 is 14 amino acids. From germline, CDR1 is MGHRA and CDR2 YSYEKL. V was shortened by 0 bases and J by 4 bases, with 9 bases between the two germline ends. The CDR3, as DNA: TGCGCCAGCAGCCAAGAGGGAGACGGCACTGAAGCTTTCTTT. It is translated as CASSQEGDGTEAFF.

This sequence joins TRBV29-1 and TRBJ1-2; D not certain. This CDR3 comprises 14 residues. Germline CDR1 is SQVTM and CDR2 is ANQGSEA. The germline V and J ends were trimmed by 5 bases and 8 bases, with 21 bases remaining between them. CDR3 residues: CSVSRRLSRLGYTF. DNA of the CDR3: TGCAGCGTTTCCCGCCGACTGTCGCGGCTAGGCTACACCTTC. The whole variable domain, remainder taken from reference TRBV29-1 and TRBJ1-2, is SAVISQKPSRDICQRGTSLTIQCQVDSQVTMMFWYRQQPGQSLTLIATANQGSEATYESGFVIDKFPISRPNLTFSTLTVSNMSPEDSSIYLCSVSRRLSRLGYTFGSGTRLTVV.